What follows is one T cell receptor beta chain and its context. The specificity of this receptor is unknown. There are no base qualities to consult, and no much larger clone falls within one base. Patients with autoimmune disease history or receiving systemic immunosuppression were excluded from the trial. In every dose cohort, peripheral blood was drawn for TCR sequencing at baseline, cycle 4 day 1, and cycle 7 day 1. The samples were taken from a phase I, first-in-human, multicenter, open-label dose-escalation trial of ivuxolimab. Adults with locally advanced or metastatic melanoma, renal cell carcinoma, hepatocellular carcinoma or head and neck squamous cell carcinoma were enrolled in the trial. Before TCR sequencing, CD4+ and CD8+ T cells were separately sorted from peripheral blood. The CDR3 holds 18 amino acids from the cysteine to the phenylalanine. The read is trimmed to its CDR3 DNA, 54 bases read in frame from base 1. Looking up the germline V gene yields CDR1 SNHLY and CDR2 FYNNEI. V loses 6 bases of germline sequence and J loses 4 bases, and the interval between the two ends is 27 bases.

The data are from a study of OX40 agonist ivuxolimab in advanced cancers. As for the study more broadly: Ivuxolimab, which targeted the costimulatory receptor OX40 (CD134), was an agonistic, fully human IgG2 monoclonal antibody. In the dose-escalation cohort, around four fifths of patients were male, and the mean age was approximately 60 years, with a range of about 23 to 90. The paper reports the monotherapy dose-escalation portion (N of about 47 patients) of the phase I ivuxolimab trial. Prior anti-PD-1, anti-PD-L1 or anti-CTLA-4 therapy was permitted, and checkpoint inhibitors had been received by less than 45% of dose-escalation patients. Partial responses were achieved by three dose-escalation patients, of whom one had hepatocellular carcinoma and two had cutaneous melanoma. Intravenous ivuxolimab was administered to patients every 2 weeks at six dose levels: 0.01, 0.1, 0.3, 1.5, 3 and 10 mg/kg. The purpose of peripheral TCRbeta sequencing was to test whether ivuxolimab changed TCR sequence diversity and led to clonal T-cell expansion. Of the 50 to 55 dose-escalation patients, hepatocellular carcinoma was present in about 20, melanoma in around 15, renal cell carcinoma in 9 and head and neck cancer in 9.

For sequencing of the TCRbeta CDR3 region, genomic DNA was extracted from the sorted cells. The immunoSEQ Assay was used to sequence the TCRbeta CDR3 regions. TCRdb obtained this table from immuneACCESS and retained in-frame rearrangements with V and J assigned. These tables miss some clones; where compared with another copy, unresolved V genes account for less than half of the shortfall, and the remainder is unexplained. The sample table records tens of thousands of clones; just under 90% of these occur just once. Approximately 0.51% of the sample is in the top ten clones. Summary of the overall study and its limitations: Antigen specificity was not determined for the clonally expanded peripheral T cells. After ivuxolimab, expanded clones were on average more numerous among CD8+ T cells than among CD4+ T cells. Low levels of normalized T-cell clonal expansion were also shown by some nonresponding patients. In the 0.1-3.0 mg/kg groups, partial responders were among the patients with the lowest normalized peripheral clonal expansion, particularly in CD8+ T cells. At doses from 0.1 to 3.0 mg/kg, clonal expansion was seen in both CD4+ and CD8+ blood T cells between baseline and week 6.

Here the sequenced sample was CD4+ or CD8+ T cells sorted from blood, taken in a trial of the OX40 agonist ivuxolimab. The chain uses TRBV2 and TRBJ1-1; TRBD1 is possibly the D segment (5 matching bases). The clonotype originates from an adult with an advanced solid tumor such as melanoma, head and neck, liver or kidney cancer. The sequenced DNA is TGTGCCAGCAGGATGACAAATTTAGCCGGGACTGGGGGCACTGAAGCTTTCTTT. This codes for CASRMTNLAGTGGTEAFF.